This entry is about one T cell receptor (beta chain). Antigen: not known. The sample comes from a study of shared clonotypes between healthy human individuals. Notes on the study in general: In a few donors, around 5% of naive CD4 clonotypes appeared in common.

Using immunoSEQ multiplex PCR, the repertoire was profiled, and TCRdb retains in-frame clones only, with some absent. The table includes some 600,000 clones, approximately 96% detected once. This CDR3 spans 14 amino acids. CDR1 and CDR2 from the germline V gene are SGHRS and YFSETQ. V lost 4 bases, J lost 3 bases, and 4 bases stayed unmatched. Naive CD8 cells, CD45RO-negative and positively selected for CCR7, excluded terminally differentiated effector memory CD45RA+ cells. Adult donors, all healthy and HIV-negative, had no recent acute infections or vaccinations. The donors, all of them Caucasian adults, lived in Nashville, Tennessee.

This clonotype was obtained from a woman between 25 and 40 years old in good health. V gene TRBV5-1 combines with J gene TRBJ2-5; TRBD1 agrees at 9 bases. Sequencing was carried out using naive CD8+ T cells sorted from blood. The CDR3 is CASSQDRGKETQYF. The DNA of the CDR3 is TGCGCCAGCAGCCAAGACAGGGGGAAAGAGACCCAGTACTTC.